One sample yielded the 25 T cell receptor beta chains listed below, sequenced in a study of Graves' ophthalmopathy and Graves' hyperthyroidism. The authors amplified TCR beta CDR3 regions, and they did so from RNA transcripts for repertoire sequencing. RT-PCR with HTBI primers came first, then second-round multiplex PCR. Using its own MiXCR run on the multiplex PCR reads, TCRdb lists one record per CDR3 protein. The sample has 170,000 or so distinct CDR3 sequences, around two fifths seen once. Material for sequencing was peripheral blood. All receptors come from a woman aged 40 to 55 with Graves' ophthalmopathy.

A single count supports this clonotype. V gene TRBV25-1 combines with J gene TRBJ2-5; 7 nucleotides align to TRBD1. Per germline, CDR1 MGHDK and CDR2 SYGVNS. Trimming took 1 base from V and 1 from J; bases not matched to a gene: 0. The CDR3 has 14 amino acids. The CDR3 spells CASSEWDSQETQYF. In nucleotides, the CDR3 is TGTGCCAGCAGTGAATGGGACAGCCAAGAGACCCAGTACTTC.

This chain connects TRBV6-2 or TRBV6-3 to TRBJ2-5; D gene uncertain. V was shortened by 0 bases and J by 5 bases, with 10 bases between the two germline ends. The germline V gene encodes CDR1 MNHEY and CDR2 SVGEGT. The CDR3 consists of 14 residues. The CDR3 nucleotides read TGTGCCAGCAGTTACTCGGTAGGGCTGGAGACCCAGTACTTC. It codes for CASSYSVGLETQYF.

The CDR3 DNA follows: TGTGCCAGCAGTTTCTCGGGGGGCGTTTACGAGCAGTACTTC. Translated: CASSFSGGVYEQYF. The chain combines TRBV6-5 with TRBJ2-7; D is perhaps TRBD2 (7 bases). V was trimmed by 4 bases and J by 4 bases, leaving 14 bases between them. CDR3 length equals 14 residues. Per the germline V gene, CDR1 is MNHEY and CDR2 is SVGAGI.

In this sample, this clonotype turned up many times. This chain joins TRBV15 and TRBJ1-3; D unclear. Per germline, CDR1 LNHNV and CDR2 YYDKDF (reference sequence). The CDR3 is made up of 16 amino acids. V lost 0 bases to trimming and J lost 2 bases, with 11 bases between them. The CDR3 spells CATSRDEGSPGNTIYF. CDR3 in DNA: TGTGCCACCAGCAGAGATGAGGGAAGTCCTGGAAACACCATATATTTT. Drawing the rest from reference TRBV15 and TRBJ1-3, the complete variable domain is DAMVIQNPRYQVTQFGKPVTLSCSQTLNHNVMYWYQQKSSQAPKLLFHYYDKDFNNEADTPDNFQSRRPNTSFCFLDIRSPGLGDTAMYLCATSRDEGSPGNTIYFGEGSWLTVV.

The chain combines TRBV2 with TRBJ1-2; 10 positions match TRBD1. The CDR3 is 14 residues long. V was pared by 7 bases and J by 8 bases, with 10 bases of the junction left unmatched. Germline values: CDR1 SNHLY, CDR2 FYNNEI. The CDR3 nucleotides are TGTGCCAGCACCATCTTGACAGGGGGCAGGGGCTACACCTTC. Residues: CASTILTGGRGYTF. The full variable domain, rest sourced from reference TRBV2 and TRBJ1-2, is EPEVTQTPSHQVTQMGQEVILRCVPISNHLYFYWYRQILGQKVEFLVSFYNNEISEKSEIFDDQFSVERPDGSNFTLKIRSTKLEDSAMYFCASTILTGGRGYTFGSGTRLTVV.

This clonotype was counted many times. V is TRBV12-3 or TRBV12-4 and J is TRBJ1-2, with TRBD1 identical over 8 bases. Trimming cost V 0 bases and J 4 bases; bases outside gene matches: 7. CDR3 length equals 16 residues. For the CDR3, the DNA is TGTGCCAGCAGTTTAGCCAGGGGGCTACGTGGCTATGGCTACACCTTC. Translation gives CASSLARGLRGYGYTF.

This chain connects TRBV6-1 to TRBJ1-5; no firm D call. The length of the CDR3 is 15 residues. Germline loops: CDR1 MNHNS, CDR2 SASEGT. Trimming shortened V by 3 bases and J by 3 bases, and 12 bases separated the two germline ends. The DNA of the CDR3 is TGTGCCAGCAGTGACGCCGGGATACCCAATCAGCCCCAGCATTTT. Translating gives CASSDAGIPNQPQHF.

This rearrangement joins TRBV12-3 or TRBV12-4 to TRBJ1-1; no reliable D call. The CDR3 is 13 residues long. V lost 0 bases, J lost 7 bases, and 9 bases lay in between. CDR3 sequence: CASSLAEESEAFF. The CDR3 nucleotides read TGTGCCAGCAGTTTAGCGGAAGAGAGTGAAGCTTTCTTT.

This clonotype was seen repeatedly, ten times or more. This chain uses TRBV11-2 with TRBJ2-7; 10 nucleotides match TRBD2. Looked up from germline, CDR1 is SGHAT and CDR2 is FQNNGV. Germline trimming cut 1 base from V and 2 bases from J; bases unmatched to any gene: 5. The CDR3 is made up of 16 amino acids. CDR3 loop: CASSLGGLARTYEQYF. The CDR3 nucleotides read TGTGCCAGCAGCTTAGGGGGACTAGCGAGAACCTACGAGCAGTACTTC.

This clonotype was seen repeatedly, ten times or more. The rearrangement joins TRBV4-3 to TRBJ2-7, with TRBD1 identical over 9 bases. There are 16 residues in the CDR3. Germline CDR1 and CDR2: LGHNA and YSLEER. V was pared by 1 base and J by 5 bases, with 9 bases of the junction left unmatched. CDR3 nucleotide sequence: TGCGCCAGCAGCCAAGTTCCAGGACAGGGGTTCCACGAGCAGTACTTC. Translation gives CASSQVPGQGFHEQYF.

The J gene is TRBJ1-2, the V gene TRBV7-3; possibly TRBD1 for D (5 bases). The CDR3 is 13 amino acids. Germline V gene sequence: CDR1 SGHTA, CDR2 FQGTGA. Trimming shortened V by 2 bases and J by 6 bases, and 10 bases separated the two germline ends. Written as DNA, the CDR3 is TGTGCCAGCAGCTTAGGGGGGGAGGATGGCTACACCTTC. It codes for CASSLGGEDGYTF.

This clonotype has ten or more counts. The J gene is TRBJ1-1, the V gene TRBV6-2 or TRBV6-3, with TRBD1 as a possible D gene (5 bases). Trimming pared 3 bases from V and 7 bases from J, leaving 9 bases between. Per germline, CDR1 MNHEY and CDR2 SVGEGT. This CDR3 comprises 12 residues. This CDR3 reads CASSYLGDEAFF. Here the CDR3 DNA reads TGTGCCAGCAGTTATTTGGGGGATGAAGCTTTCTTT.

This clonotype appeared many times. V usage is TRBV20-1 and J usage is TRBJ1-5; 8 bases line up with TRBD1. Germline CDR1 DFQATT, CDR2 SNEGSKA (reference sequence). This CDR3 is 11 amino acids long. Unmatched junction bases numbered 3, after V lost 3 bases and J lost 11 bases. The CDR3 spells CSARRGQAQHF. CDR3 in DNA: TGCAGTGCTAGGAGGGGACAGGCCCAGCATTTT.

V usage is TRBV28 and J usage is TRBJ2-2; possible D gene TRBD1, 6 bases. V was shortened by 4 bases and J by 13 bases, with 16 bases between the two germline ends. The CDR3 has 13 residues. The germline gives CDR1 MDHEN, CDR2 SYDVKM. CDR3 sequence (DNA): TGTGCCAGCAGTTGGCCAGGGGAAAGTGGGCTGTTTTTT. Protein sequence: CASSWPGESGLFF.

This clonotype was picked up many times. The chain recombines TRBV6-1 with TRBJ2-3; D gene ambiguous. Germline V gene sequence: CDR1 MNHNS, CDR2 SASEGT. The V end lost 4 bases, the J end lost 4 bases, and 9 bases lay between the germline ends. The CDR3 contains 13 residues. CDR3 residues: CASSGPIADTQYF. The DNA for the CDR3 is TGTGCCAGCAGTGGGCCCATAGCAGATACGCAGTATTTT.

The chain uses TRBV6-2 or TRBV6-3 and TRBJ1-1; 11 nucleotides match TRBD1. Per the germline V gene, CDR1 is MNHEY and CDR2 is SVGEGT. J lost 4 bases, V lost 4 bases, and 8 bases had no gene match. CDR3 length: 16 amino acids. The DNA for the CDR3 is TGTGCCAGCAGTTCCGGACAGGGGGCGAGGTTCACTGAAGCTTTCTTT. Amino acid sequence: CASSSGQGARFTEAFF.

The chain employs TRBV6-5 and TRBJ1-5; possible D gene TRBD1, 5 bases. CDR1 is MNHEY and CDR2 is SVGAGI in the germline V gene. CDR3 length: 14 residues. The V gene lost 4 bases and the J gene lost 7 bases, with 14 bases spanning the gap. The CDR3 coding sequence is TGTGCCAGCAGTTTAGGTCCAGGGAGGCAGCCCCAGCATTTT. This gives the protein CASSLGPGRQPQHF.

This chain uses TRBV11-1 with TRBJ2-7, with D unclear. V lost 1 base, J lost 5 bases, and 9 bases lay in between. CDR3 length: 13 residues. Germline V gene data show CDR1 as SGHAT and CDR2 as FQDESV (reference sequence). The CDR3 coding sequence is TGTGCCAGCAGCTTAGGGGGTGGTCACGAGCAGTACTTC. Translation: CASSLGGGHEQYF.

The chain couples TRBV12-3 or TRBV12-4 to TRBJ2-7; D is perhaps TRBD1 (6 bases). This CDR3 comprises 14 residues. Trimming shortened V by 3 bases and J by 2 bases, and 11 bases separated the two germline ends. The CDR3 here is CASSFQGSAYEQYF. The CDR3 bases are TGTGCCAGCAGTTTTCAGGGGAGCGCCTACGAGCAGTACTTC.

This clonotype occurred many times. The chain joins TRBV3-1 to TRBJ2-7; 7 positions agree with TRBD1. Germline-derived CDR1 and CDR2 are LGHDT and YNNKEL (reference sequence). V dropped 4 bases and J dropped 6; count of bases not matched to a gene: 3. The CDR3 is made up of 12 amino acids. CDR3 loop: CASSRQGGEQYF. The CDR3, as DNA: TGTGCCAGCAGCCGACAGGGTGGCGAGCAGTACTTC.

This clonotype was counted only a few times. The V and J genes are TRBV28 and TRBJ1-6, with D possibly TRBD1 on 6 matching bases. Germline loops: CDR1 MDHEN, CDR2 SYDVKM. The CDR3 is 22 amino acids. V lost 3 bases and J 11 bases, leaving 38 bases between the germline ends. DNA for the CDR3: TGTGCCAGCAGTTTTGGGCGCGGGGGCAGACTAAGATCTCTCGGGCGCCAAGCACCCCTCCACTTT. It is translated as CASSFGRGGRLRSLGRQAPLHF.

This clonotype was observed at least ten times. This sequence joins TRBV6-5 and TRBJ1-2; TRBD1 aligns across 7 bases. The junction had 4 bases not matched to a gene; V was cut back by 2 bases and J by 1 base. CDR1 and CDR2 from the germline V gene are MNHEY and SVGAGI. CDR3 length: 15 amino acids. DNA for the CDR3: TGTGCCAGCAGTTACCTGACAGGGAATAACTATGGCTACACCTTC. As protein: CASSYLTGNNYGYTF.

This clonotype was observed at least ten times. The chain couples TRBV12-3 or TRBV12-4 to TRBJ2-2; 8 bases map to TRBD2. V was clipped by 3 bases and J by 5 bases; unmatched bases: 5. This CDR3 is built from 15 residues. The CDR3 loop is CASSFDSGKTGELFF. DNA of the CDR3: TGTGCCAGCAGTTTTGATAGCGGGAAAACCGGGGAGCTGTTTTTT.

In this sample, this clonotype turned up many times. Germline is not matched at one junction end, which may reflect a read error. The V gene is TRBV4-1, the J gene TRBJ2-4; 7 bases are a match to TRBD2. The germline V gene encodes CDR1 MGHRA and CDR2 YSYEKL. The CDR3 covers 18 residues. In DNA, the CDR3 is TGCGCCGGCAGCCAAGGGAGGGAACGGGGACTAGCCAAAAACATTCAGTACTTC. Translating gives CAGSQGRERGLAKNIQYF.

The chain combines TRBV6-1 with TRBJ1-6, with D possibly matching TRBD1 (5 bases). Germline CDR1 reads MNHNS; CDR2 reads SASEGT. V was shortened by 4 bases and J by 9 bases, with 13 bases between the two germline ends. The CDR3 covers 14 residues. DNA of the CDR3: TGTGCCAGCAGTGTAGGACACATGCCTTCACCCCTCCACTTT. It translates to CASSVGHMPSPLHF.